The subject of this entry is one T cell receptor (beta chain). This entry belongs to a study of T cell changes during pregnancy in multiple sclerosis. This table comes from immunoSEQ multiplex PCR, and its TCRdb copy is limited to in-frame clones, with some not included. The table has under 55,000 clones, 91% seen once. The CDR3 consists of 16 residues. With 5 bases removed from V and 0 bases from J, the gap between germline ends came to 11 bases. Per germline, CDR1 MNHEY and CDR2 SMNVEV (reference sequence). The clonotype comes from a female donor with multiple sclerosis, enrolled in a pregnancy study. The chain combines TRBV27 with TRBJ1-6, with D perhaps TRBD1 (5 bases). Sequencing used CD8+ T cells from peripheral blood mononuclear cells, obtained after pregnancy. This CDR3 reads CASSQDSSSYNSPLHF. CDR3 sequence (DNA): TGTGCCAGCAGTCAAGACAGCAGCTCCTATAATTCACCCCTCCACTTT.